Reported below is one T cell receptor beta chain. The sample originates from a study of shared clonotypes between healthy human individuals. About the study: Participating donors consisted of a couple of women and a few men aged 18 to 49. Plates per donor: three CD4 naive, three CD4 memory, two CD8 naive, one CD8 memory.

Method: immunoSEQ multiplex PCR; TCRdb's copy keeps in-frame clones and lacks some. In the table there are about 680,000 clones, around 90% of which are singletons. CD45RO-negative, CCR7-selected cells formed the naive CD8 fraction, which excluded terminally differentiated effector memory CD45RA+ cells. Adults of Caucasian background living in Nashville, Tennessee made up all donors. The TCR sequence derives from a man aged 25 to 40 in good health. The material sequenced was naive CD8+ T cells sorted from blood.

In nucleotides, the CDR3 is TGCGCCAGCAGCTTGGCGGGACAGTCCTATGAGCAGTTCTTC. Residues: CASSLAGQSYEQFF. V gene TRBV5-1 combines with J gene TRBJ2-1; 7 nucleotides match TRBD1. The CDR3 has 14 residues. The J segment lost 8 bases and the V segment lost 0 bases, leaving 5 bases of the junction unmatched. Germline assignment: CDR1 SGHRS and CDR2 YFSETQ.